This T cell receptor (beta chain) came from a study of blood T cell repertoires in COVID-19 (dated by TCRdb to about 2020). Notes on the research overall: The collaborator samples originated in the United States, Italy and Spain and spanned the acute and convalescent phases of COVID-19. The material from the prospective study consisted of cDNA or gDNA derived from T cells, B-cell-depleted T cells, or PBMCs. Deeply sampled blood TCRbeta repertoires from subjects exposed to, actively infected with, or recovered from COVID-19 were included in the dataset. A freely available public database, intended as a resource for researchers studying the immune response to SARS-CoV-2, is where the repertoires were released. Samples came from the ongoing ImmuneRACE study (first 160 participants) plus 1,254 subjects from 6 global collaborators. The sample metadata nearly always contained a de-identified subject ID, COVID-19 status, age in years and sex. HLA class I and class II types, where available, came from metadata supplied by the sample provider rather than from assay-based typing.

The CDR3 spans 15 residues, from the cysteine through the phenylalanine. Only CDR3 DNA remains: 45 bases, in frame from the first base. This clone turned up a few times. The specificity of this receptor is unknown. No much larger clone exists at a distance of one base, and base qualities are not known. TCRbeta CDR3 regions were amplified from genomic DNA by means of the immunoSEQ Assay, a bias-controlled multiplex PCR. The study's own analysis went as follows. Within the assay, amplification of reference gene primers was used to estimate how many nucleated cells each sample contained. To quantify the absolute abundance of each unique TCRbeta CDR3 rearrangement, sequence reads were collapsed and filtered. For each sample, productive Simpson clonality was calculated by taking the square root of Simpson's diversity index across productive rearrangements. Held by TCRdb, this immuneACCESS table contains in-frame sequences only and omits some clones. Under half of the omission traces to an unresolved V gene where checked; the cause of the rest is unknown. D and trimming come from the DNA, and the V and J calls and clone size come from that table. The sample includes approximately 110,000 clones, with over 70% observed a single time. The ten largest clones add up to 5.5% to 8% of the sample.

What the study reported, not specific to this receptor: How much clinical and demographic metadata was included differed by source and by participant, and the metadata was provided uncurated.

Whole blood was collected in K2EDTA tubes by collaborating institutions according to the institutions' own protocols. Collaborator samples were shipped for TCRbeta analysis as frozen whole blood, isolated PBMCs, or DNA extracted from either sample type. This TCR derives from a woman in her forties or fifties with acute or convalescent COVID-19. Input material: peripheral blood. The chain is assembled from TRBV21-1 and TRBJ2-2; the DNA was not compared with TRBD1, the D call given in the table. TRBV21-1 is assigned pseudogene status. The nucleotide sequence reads TGTGCCAGCAACCCACCGACAGGTCCTCCCGGGGAGCTGTTTTTT. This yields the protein CASNPPTGPPGELFF.